This T cell receptor (beta chain) was captured by sequencing in a study of CD8+CD57+ T cells in acquired aplastic anemia. Study-wide context: Yields of DNA that came from sorted CD4+ and CD8+ cells averaged about 3.5 ug.

According to the study, genomic DNA was the template for TCR beta VDJ and CDR3 profiling. Via MiXCR, TCRdb re-called the reads, giving one row per CDR3 protein. This table has roughly 180,000 distinct CDR3 sequences, less than 65% appearing once. Comment on this clonotype: The antigen remains unidentified.

Findings of the study overall: About 27 shared CD8+ CDR3s appeared highly expressed within patients' immunodominant clones.

This TCR was sampled from a human donor with severe aplastic anemia or a healthy control (not recorded which). The sequenced sample was sorted CD4+, CD8+, or CD8+CD57+ T cells (not recorded which) from PBMCs.

CDR3 sequence reads: CASSLNGWDSNQPQHF. The CDR3 nucleotides read TGTGCCAGCAGCTTAAATGGGTGGGATAGCAATCAGCCCCAGCATTTT. The chain combines TRBV7-2 with TRBJ1-5, with D hard to call. V lost 2 bases, J lost 0 bases, and 11 bases lay in between. The CDR3 is made up of 16 amino acids. The germline V gene encodes CDR1 SGHTA and CDR2 FQGNSA. Variable domain in full (rest from reference TRBV7-2 and TRBJ1-5): GAGVSQSPSNKVTEKGKDVELRCDPISGHTALYWYRQSLGQGLEFLIYFQGNSAPDKSGLPSDRFSAERTGGSVSTLTIQRTQQEDSAVYLCASSLNGWDSNQPQHFGDGTRLSIL.